These T cell receptor beta chains were read from a single sample in a study of regulatory T cells in long-lasting Graves disease. TCRdb called the multiplex PCR reads again in MiXCR, with one record for every CDR3 protein. The repertoire holds some 500,000 distinct CDR3 sequences, with about 16% as singletons. These data also featured in a second study, about T cells in Graves' hyperthyroidism and ophthalmopathy.

This specimen consisted of peripheral blood mononuclear cells (PBMCs), obtained at new diagnosis, from a patient treated with antithyroid drugs. The receptors come from a woman aged 35-65 years with Graves disease. Both conserved end residues are part of each CDR3. The order of the fields is CDR3 DNA, CDR3 protein, J gene, V gene, clone size, D gene. D genes are given only for firm matches. Not all rows give a size; the values are once, few, many and, for expanded clones, a class.

TGTGCCAGCAGTGATCCGGGACAGAGTCTACGCTACACCTTC	CASSDPGQSLRYTF	TRBJ1-2	TRBV6-1	few	TRBD1
TGTGCCGCGTCTCCCAGGGGGAGGAATTCACCCCTCCACTTT	CAASPRGRNSPLHF	TRBJ1-6	TRBV3-1	few	TRBD1
TGTGCCAGCAGTAAAGGGGGTGACACCGGGGAGCTGTTTTTT	CASSKGGDTGELFF	TRBJ2-2	TRBV2	NA	NA
TGTGCCAGCAGTTTCAGCCTAGCGGGGGGGAAAGAGACCCAGTACTTC	CASSFSLAGGKETQYF	TRBJ2-5	TRBV27	many	TRBD2
TGTGCCAGCAGCCCTCCGGGACAGGGGGGAACCTACGAGCAGTACTTC	CASSPPGQGGTYEQYF	TRBJ2-7	TRBV5-5	once	TRBD1
TGTGCCAGCGGCACTAGCGGGGGTCCTCAGCAGTACTTC	CASGTSGGPQQYF	TRBJ2-7	TRBV2	many	TRBD2
TGTGCCAGTAGCCCCGTGTCCAACCAACTCCAGCCCCAGCATTTT	CASSPVSNQLQPQHF	TRBJ1-5	TRBV19	NA	NA
TGTGCCAGCAGTTTAGAGGGACAAGCAAATTCACCCCTCCACTTT	CASSLEGQANSPLHF	TRBJ1-6	TRBV6-2/TRBV6-3	many	NA
TGTGCCAGCAGTTTAAAACAGGGGGCGTCTCAGCCCCAGCATTTT	CASSLKQGASQPQHF	TRBJ1-5	TRBV12-3/TRBV12-4	NA	TRBD1
TGCAGTGCTAGGGGGGGTAGCGGGGGTTCAGATACGCAGTATTTT	CSARGGSGGSDTQYF	TRBJ2-3	TRBV20-1	NA	TRBD2
TGTGCCAGCACCAGGCTCCGCACTGAAGCTTTCTTT	CASTRLRTEAFF	TRBJ1-1	TRBV6-1	many	NA
TGTGCCAGCAGCCGTAGCGGGAGCACAGATACGCAGTATTTT	CASSRSGSTDTQYF	TRBJ2-3	TRBV3-1	many	TRBD2
TGTGCCAGCACTAGAGGGAGACAGTTTTATAATTCACCCCTCCACTTT	CASTRGRQFYNSPLHF	TRBJ1-6	TRBV6-1	once	NA
TGTGCCAGCAGCCCCGTCCGGGACATATTATCAGGGGCCAACGTCCTGACTTTC	CASSPVRDILSGANVLTF	TRBJ2-6	TRBV7-6	few	NA
TGCGCCAGCAGACCCGGCCAAAACTATGGCTACACCTTC	CASRPGQNYGYTF	TRBJ1-2	TRBV4-1	few	NA
TGTGCCAGCAGCCCTCCGGCCCTTAGAGCCCCCAACTATGGCTACACCTTC	CASSPPALRAPNYGYTF	TRBJ1-2	TRBV3-1	NA	NA
TGTGCCAGCAGGCGGACGACAGGGTCCCCCAATCAGCCCCAGCATTTT	CASRRTTGSPNQPQHF	TRBJ1-5	TRBV6-1	many	TRBD1
TGTGCCACCAGTGATCGACAGGGGGTTGTCACCGGGGAGCTGTTTTTT	CATSDRQGVVTGELFF	TRBJ2-2	TRBV24-1	NA	TRBD1
TGTGCCAGCAGGGGAGACAGCGTCCTCTCTGGAAACACCATATATTTT	CASRGDSVLSGNTIYF	TRBJ1-3	TRBV5-5	many	NA
TGTGCCAGCAGCTCTGGACTAGCGGGGGGGCCGATCTTCTTC	CASSSGLAGGPIFF	TRBJ2-1	TRBV28	NA	TRBD2
TGTGCCAGCAGTCGGCTCTTGGGACTAGCGGGGGTCCCCTACGAGCAGTACTTC	CASSRLLGLAGVPYEQYF	TRBJ2-7	TRBV7-8	NA	TRBD2
TGTGCCAGCAGCCAAGGGACACTTAGCTCTGGAAACACCATATATTTT	CASSQGTLSSGNTIYF	TRBJ1-3	TRBV3-1	many	NA
TGTGCCAGTAGTGGGGAGTCTTCCTCATTTCAGCCCCAGCATTTT	CASSGESSSFQPQHF	TRBJ1-5	TRBV19	NA	NA
TGTGCCAGCGGGAGGGGGGGCCCAGATACGCAGTATTTT	CASGRGGPDTQYF	TRBJ2-3	TRBV27	NA	NA
TGTGCCACCCGGGCAGCCAGCTCCTATAATTCACCCCTCCACTTT	CATRAASSYNSPLHF	TRBJ1-6	TRBV2	NA	NA
TGTGCCAGCAGCTTGGTCTGGGGGCGCGGTAACACTGAAGCTTTCTTT	CASSLVWGRGNTEAFF	TRBJ1-1	TRBV5-6	many	NA
TGTGCCAGCAGTGACCCCATCGGAAAACTGTTTTTT	CASSDPIGKLFF	TRBJ1-4	TRBV6-1	NA	NA
TGTGCCAGCAGTGAAGGCCTCGGACTAAATTCACCCCTCCACTTT	CASSEGLGLNSPLHF	TRBJ1-6	TRBV2	many	NA